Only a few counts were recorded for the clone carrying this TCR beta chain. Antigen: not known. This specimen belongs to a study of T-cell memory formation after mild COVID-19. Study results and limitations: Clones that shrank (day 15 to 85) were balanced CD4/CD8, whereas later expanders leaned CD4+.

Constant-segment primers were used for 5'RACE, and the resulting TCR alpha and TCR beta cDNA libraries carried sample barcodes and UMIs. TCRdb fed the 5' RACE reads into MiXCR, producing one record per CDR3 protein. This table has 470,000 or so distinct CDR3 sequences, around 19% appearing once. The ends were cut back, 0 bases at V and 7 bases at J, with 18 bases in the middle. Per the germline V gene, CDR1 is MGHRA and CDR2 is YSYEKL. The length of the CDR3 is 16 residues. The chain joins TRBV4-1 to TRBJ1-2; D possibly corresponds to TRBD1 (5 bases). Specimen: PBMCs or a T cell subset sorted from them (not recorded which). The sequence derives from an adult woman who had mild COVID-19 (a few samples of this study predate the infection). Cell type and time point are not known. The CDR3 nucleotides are TGCGCCAGCAGCCAAGAGTGGGAAACCAGGGTTCGTGGCTACACCTTC. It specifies CASSQEWETRVRGYTF.